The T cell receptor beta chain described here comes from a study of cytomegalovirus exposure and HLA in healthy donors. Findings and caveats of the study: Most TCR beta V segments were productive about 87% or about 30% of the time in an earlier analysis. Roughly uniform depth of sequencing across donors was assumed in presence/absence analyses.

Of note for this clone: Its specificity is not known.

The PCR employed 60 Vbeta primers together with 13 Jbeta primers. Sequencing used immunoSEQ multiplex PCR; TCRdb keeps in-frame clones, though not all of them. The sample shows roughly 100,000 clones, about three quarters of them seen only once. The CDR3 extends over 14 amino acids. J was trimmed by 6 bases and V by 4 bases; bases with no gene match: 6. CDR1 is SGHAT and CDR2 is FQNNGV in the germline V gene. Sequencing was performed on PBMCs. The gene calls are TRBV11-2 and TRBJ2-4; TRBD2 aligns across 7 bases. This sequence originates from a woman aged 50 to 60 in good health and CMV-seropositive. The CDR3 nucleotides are TGTGCCAGCAGCTCCGGGACGGGAGGAAACATTCAGTACTTC. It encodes CASSSGTGGNIQYF. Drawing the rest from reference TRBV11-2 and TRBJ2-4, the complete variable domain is EAGVAQSPRYKIIEKRQSVAFWCNPISGHATLYWYQQILGQGPKLLIQFQNNGVVDDSQLPKDRFSAERLKGVDSTLKIQPAKLEDSAVYLCASSSGTGGNIQYFGAGTRLSVL.